The clone carrying this T cell receptor beta chain occurred many times. These data are taken from a study of T cells after yellow fever vaccination. TCRdb called the 5' RACE reads again in MiXCR, with one record for every CDR3 protein. Among some 250,000 distinct CDR3 sequences listed, less than 9% were seen once. The CDR3 extends over 15 amino acids. The V end lost 0 bases, the J end lost 0 bases, and 7 bases lay between the germline ends. The TCR comes from a young man who received the YFV17D yellow fever vaccine. The sequences come from CD4+ T cells sorted from PBMCs, collected 15 days after the yellow fever booster vaccination. The chain uses TRBV12-3 or TRBV12-4 and TRBJ2-3; no clear D gene. The CDR3 is CASSLAQTSTDTQYF. The CDR3 region has the DNA TGTGCCAGCAGTTTAGCGCAAACTAGCACAGATACGCAGTATTTT.